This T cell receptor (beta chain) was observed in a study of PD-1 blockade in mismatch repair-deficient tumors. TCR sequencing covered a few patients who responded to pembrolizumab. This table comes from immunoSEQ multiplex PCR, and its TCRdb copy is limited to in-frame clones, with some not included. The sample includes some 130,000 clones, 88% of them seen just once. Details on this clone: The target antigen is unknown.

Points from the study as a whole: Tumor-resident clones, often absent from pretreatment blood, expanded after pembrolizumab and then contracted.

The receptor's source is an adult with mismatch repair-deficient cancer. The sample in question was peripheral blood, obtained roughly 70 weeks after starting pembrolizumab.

CDR3 DNA: TGTGCCAGCAGCTTTTTGGGACAGAGCAATCAGCCCCAGCATTTT. This translates into CASSFLGQSNQPQHF. This chain links TRBV5-5 with TRBJ1-5; 7 bases match TRBD1. V trimming: 2 bases; J trimming: 1 base; junction bases outside the gene matches: 3. Per germline, CDR1 SGHKS and CDR2 YYEKEE (reference sequence). This CDR3 is built from 15 residues.